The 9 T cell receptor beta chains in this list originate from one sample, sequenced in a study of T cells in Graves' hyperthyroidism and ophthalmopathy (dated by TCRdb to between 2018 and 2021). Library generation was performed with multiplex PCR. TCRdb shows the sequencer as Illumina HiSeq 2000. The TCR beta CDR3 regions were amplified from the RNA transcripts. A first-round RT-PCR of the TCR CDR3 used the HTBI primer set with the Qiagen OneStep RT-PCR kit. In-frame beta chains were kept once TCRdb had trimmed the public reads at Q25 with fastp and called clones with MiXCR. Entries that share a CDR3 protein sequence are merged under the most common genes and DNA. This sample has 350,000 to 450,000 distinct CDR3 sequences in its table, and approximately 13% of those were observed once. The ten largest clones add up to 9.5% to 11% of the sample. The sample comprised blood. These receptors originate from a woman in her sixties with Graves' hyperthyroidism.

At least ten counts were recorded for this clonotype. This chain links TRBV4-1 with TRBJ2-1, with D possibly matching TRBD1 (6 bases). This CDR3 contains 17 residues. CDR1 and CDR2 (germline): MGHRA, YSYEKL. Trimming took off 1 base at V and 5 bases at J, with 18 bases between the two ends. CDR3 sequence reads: CASSQVQGRGLNNEQFF. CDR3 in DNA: TGCGCCAGCAGCCAAGTACAGGGCAGGGGCCTCAACAATGAGCAGTTCTTC.

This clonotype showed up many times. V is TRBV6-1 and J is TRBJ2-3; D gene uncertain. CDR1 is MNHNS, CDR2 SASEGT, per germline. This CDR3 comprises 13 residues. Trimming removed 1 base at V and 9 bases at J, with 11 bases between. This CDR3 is CASSEVGSPTQYF. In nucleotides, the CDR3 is TGTGCCAGCAGTGAAGTAGGTAGCCCCACGCAGTATTTT.

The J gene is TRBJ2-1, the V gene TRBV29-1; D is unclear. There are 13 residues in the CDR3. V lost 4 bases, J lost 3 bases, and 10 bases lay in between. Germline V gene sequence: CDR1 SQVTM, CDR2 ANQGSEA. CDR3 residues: CSVVPHHYNEQFF. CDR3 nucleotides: TGCAGCGTTGTTCCCCACCACTACAATGAGCAGTTCTTC.

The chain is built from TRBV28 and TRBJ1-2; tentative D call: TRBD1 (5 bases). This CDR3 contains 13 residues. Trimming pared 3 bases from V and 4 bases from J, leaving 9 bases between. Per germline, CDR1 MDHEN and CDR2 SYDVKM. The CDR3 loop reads CASSFIQGYGYTF. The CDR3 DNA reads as TGTGCCAGCAGTTTCATTCAGGGCTATGGCTACACCTTC.

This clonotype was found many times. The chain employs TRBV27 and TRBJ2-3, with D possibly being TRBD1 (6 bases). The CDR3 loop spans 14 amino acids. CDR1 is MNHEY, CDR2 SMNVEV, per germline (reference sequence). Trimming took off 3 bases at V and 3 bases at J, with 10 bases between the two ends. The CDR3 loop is CASSLQGITDTQYF. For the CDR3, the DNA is TGTGCCAGCAGTTTGCAGGGGATAACAGATACGCAGTATTTT.

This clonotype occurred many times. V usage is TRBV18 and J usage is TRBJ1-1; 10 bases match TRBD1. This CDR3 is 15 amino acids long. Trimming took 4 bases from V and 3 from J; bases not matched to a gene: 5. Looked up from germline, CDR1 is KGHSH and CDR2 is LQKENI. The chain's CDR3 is CASSRGTGVDTEAFF. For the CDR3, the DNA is TGTGCCAGCTCACGGGGGACAGGGGTCGACACTGAAGCTTTCTTT.

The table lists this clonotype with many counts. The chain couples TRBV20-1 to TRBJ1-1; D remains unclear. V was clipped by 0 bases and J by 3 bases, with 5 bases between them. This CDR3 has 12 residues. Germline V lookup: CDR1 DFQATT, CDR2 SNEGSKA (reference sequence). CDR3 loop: CSARDTYTEAFF. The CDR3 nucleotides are TGCAGTGCTAGAGACACCTACACTGAAGCTTTCTTT.

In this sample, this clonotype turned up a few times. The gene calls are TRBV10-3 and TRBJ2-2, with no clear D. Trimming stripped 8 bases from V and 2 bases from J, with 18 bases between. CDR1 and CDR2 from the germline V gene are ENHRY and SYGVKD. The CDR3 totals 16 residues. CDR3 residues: CAIRTGGYANTGELFF. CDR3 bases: TGTGCCATCCGTACGGGTGGATACGCAAACACCGGGGAGCTGTTTTTT.

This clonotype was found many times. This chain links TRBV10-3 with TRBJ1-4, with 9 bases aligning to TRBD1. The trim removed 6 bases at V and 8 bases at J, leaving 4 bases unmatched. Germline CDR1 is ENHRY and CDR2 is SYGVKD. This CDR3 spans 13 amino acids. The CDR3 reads CAIRDGQGEKLFF. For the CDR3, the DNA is TGTGCCATCAGAGACGGACAGGGGGAAAAACTGTTTTTT.